This T cell receptor beta chain was recovered during a study of blood T cell repertoires in COVID-19 (dated by TCRdb to 2020 to 2021). With respect to the entire study: Collaborator samples came from the United States, Italy and Spain and covered acute and convalescent phases of COVID-19. The repertoires were made available in a free public database intended to serve as a resource for research on the immune response to SARS-CoV-2. Where available, HLA class I and class II types were taken from metadata supplied by the sample provider and were not determined by assay-based typing. Subjects who had been exposed to COVID-19, were actively infected with it, or had recovered from it provided the deeply sampled blood TCRbeta repertoires that made up the dataset. Nearly every sample came with metadata listing a de-identified subject ID, COVID-19 status, age in years and sex. The samples were drawn from the first 160 participants of the ongoing ImmuneRACE study and from some 1,300 subjects provided by 6 global collaborators. The material from the prospective study consisted of cDNA or gDNA derived from T cells, B-cell-depleted T cells, or PBMCs. What the study reported, not specific to this receptor: Clinical and demographic metadata were provided uncurated, with the amount varying by source and participant.

TCRbeta CDR3 regions were amplified from genomic DNA using the immunoSEQ Assay, a bias-controlled multiplex PCR. As for the authors' bioinformatics: Nucleated cell counts per sample were estimated from amplification of reference gene primers within the assay. To quantify the absolute abundance of each unique TCRbeta CDR3 rearrangement, sequence reads were collapsed and filtered. For each sample, productive Simpson clonality was calculated by taking the square root of Simpson's diversity index across productive rearrangements. TCRdb provides this immuneACCESS table in a form limited to in-frame rearrangements. Some clones are lacking; in checked studies, under half of them reflect an unresolved V gene, and why the rest are absent is not known. The V and J calls and clone size come from that table; D and trimming were worked out from the DNA. This sample holds some 300,000 clones; roughly 91% were observed only once. The ten largest clones add up to roughly a tenth of the sample.

Enrolling through a virtual design, the prospective study's participants ranged in age from roughly 18 to 95 years and lived across roughly 24 United States geographic areas. Cohort assignment in the prospective study relied on participant-reported clinical history from a screening survey and a study questionnaire. Recovered participants in ImmuneRACE Cohort 3 were defined as having two consecutive negative NP/OP PCR tests, clearance from a healthcare professional, or resolution of symptoms. Each participant in the prospective study had whole blood, serum and a nasopharyngeal or oropharyngeal swab collected by mobile phlebotomists. Participants in the prospective study had the option to provide additional blood draws and questionnaires over a 2-month period. Before DNA extraction, blood samples from the prospective study were shipped at room temperature or frozen. According to the germline V gene, CDR1 reads SNHLY and CDR2 reads FYNNEI. Trimmed from V: 5 bases; trimmed from J: 10 bases; junction bases lacking a gene match: 2. Spanning cysteine to phenylalanine, the CDR3 consists of 11 amino acids. Of the read, only the CDR3 DNA is kept; its 33 bases are in frame from base 1.

This clone turned up a few times. The antigen it recognizes is unknown. Base qualities are not recorded, but no much larger clone differs from it by a single base. The receptor was isolated from a woman aged 25 to 39 who had recovered from COVID-19. The rearrangement combines TRBV2 with TRBJ1-1; 9 junctional bases match TRBD1. The sequenced sample was PBMCs or T cells enriched from blood (not recorded which). The DNA sequence is TGTGCCAGCAGTTGGGACAGGGTAGCTTTCTTT. The resulting protein is CASSWDRVAFF.